This TCR beta chain was sequenced during a study of CD8+ T cells in alopecia areata. Trimming at V came to 2 bases and at J to 0 bases, leaving 6 bases not matched to a gene. In germline, CDR1 is SGHTA, CDR2 FQGNSA. This CDR3 has 18 amino acids. It was cDNA, reverse transcribed from extracted RNA, that served as the sequencing template. The method was immunoSEQ multiplex PCR; TCRdb's version includes in-frame clones alone and lacks a portion of them. The table lists 180,000 or so clones, roughly 65% of them singletons, with around 1.8% in the top ten. Whole-study findings and limits: Higher clonality and more expanded CD8+ clones appeared in lesional than normal scalp.

There are a few counts of this clone. Its antigen is still unknown. The specimen comprised CD4+ T cells sorted from blood, sampled at week 0. This chain links TRBV7-2 with TRBJ2-3; TRBD2 matches at 12 bases. The source of this sequence is a human donor with alopecia areata. Here the CDR3 reads CASSLLLAGGASTDTQYF. The CDR3, as DNA: TGTGCCAGCAGCTTATTACTAGCGGGGGGCGCTAGCACAGATACGCAGTATTTT.